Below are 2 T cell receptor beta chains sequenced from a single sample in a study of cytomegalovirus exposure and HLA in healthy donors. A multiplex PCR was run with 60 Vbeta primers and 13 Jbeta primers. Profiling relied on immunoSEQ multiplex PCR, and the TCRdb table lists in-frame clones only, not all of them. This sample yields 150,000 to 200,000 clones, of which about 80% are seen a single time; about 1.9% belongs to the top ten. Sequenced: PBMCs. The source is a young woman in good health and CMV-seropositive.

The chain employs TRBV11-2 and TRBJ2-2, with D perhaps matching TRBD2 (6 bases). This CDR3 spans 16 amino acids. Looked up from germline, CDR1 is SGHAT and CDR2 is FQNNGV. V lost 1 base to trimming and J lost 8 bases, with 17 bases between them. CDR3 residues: CASSLAGRLNLGELFF. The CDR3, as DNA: TGTGCCAGCAGCTTAGCAGGGAGGTTAAATTTAGGGGAGCTGTTTTTT. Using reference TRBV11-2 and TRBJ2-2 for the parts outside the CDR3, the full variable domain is EAGVAQSPRYKIIEKRQSVAFWCNPISGHATLYWYQQILGQGPKLLIQFQNNGVVDDSQLPKDRFSAERLKGVDSTLKIQPAKLEDSAVYLCASSLAGRLNLGELFFGEGSRLTVL.

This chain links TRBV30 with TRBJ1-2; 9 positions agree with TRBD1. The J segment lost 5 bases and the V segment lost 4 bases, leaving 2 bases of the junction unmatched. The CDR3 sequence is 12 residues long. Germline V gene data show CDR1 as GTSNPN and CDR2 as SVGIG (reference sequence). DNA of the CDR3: TGTGCCTGGACCGGGACAGGGTATGGCTACACCTTC. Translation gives CAWTGTGYGYTF. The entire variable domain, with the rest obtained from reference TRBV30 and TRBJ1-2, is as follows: SQTIHQWPATLVQPVGSPLSLECTVEGTSNPNLYWYRQAAGRGLQLLFYSVGIGQISSEVPQNLSASRPQDRQFILSSKKLLLSDSGFYLCAWTGTGYGYTFGSGTRLTVV.